These T cell receptor beta chains were read from a single sample in a study of blood T cell repertoires in COVID-19. Measured with immunoSEQ multiplex PCR; TCRdb has only the in-frame clones, and not every one. The data hold about 27,000 clones, with over 80% observed a single time. The sample comprised peripheral blood. All receptors derive from a human donor in a cohort sampled during active COVID-19. Both conserved end residues are trimmed from each CDR3.

J gene | V gene | CDR3 protein
TRBJ1-5 | TRBV2 | ASSLERTGQPQH
TRBJ2-2 | TRBV2 | ASSVDNSNTGELF
TRBJ2-2 | TRBV14 | ASSQQGNGELF
TRBJ2-3 | TRBV7-9 | ASRGGGGAADTQY
TRBJ1-1 | TRBV4-1 | ASSQDVGTGETEAF
TRBJ1-4 | TRBV2 | ASSEGRQTKMEKLF
TRBJ2-2 | TRBV5-1 | ASSLEAIAEELF
TRBJ2-1 | TRBV9 | ASSADRGSSYNEQF
TRBJ2-7 | TRBV5-6 | ASRTGGRSYEQY
TRBJ2-1 | TRBV27 | ASSLQGEGEQF
TRBJ1-6 | TRBV6-1 | ASSEEFTGVTYNSPLH
TRBJ1-1 | TRBV5-1 | ASSLAGAGNTEAF
TRBJ2-5 | TRBV7-2 | ASSLRQRGAQETQY
TRBJ1-5 | TRBV18 | ASSPRGDQPQH
TRBJ2-5 | TRBV12-5 | ASGLFVGATEETQY
TRBJ1-2 | TRBV4-1 | ASSQDQGFYGYT
TRBJ2-3 | TRBV10-3 | AISGRGTDTQY
TRBJ1-2 | TRBV7-9 | ASSLATINRDHGYT
TRBJ2-1 | TRBV10-1 | ASSHPGLAGGINEQF
TRBJ2-7 | TRBV27 | ASSRGGLVDEQY
TRBJ2-5 | TRBV7-9 | ASSPIWAGGETQY
TRBJ2-5 | TRBV19 | ASSDGTSGSKTQY
TRBJ2-7 | TRBV5-1 | ASSLDGQGYEQY
TRBJ2-5 | TRBV7-6 | ASSLASWTEETQY
TRBJ2-3 | TRBV11-2 | ASSKLAVRGKDTQY
TRBJ2-5 | TRBV6-5 | ASSYSMGGETQY
TRBJ2-7 | TRBV3-1/TRBV3-2 | ASSQARGDYEQY
TRBJ1-2 | TRBV2 | ASSEPGNYGYT
TRBJ1-2 | TRBV3-1/TRBV3-2 | ASSQVPDRAVDGYT
TRBJ2-1 | TRBV6-5 | ASTSTGQRYNEQF
TRBJ2-4 | TRBV9 | ASSVGGGASIQY
TRBJ1-1 | TRBV5-1 | ASGQGGNTEAF
TRBJ1-5 | TRBV7-2 | ASSLWTASNQPQH
TRBJ1-1 | TRBV10-1 | ASSEHLNTEAF
TRBJ1-1 | TRBV15 | ATSRDRGVTEAF
TRBJ2-7 | TRBV19 | ASSIDRQGLYEQY
TRBJ1-1 | TRBV6-1 | ASSELSTGMNTEAF
TRBJ2-3 | TRBV9 | ASSYSGGATDTQY
TRBJ2-7 | TRBV18 | ASSVGQGSYEQY
TRBJ2-1 | TRBV6-5 | ASSIQGSYNEQF
TRBJ1-3 | TRBV10-3 | AISDWTAGNTIY
TRBJ2-2 | TRBV4-1 | ASSQGLGLAVGELF
TRBJ2-3 | TRBV28 | ASSFGGSTDTQY
TRBJ2-7 | TRBV6-5 | ASSYSAQALSYEQY
TRBJ1-5 | TRBV10-3 | AISESRGSRTNQPQH
TRBJ1-1 | TRBV2 | ASSRQGSTEAF